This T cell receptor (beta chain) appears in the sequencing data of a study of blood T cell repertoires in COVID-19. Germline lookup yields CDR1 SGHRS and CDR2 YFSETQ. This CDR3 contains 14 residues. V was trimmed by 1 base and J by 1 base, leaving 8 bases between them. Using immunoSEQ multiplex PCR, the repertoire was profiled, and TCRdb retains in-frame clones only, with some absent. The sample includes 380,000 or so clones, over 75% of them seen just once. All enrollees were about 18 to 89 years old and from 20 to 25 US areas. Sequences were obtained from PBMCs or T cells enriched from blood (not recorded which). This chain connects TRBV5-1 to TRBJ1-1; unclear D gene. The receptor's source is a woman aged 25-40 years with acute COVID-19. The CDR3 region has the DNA TGCGCCAGCAGCTTGTCCCGGGGGAACACTGAAGCTTTCTTT. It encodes CASSLSRGNTEAFF.